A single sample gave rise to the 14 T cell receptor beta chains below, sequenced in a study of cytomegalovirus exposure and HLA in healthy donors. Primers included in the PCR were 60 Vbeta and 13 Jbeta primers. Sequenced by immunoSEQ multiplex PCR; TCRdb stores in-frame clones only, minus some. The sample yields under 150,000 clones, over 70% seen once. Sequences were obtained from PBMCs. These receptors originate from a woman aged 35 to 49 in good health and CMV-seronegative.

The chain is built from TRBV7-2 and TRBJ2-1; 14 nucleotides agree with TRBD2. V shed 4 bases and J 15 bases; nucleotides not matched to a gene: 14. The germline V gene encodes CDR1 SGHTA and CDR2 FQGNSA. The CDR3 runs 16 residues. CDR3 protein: CASSSTSGTSGGIRFF. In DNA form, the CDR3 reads TGTGCCAGCAGCTCCACCAGCGGGACTAGCGGGGGTATAAGGTTCTTC.

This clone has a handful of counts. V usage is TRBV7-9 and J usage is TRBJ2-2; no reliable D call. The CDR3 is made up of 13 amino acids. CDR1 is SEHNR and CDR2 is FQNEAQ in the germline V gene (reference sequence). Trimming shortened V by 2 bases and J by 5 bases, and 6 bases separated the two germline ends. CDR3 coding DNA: TGTGCCAGCAGCTTATTCGGGACCGGGGAGCTGTTTTTT. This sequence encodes CASSLFGTGELFF.

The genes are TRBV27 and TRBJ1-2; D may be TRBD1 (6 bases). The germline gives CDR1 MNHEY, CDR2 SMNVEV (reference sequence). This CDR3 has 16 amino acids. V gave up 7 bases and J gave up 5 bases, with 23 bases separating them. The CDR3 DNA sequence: TGTGCCAGCACCCCAGGACAGCCAAGAGGGGTATATGGCTACACCTTC. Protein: CASTPGQPRGVYGYTF.

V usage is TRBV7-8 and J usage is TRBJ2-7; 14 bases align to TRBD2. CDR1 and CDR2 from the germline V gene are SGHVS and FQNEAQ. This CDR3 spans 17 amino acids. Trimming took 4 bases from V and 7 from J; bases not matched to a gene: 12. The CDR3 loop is CASSSPGTSGSPWEQYF. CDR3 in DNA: TGTGCCAGCAGCTCCCCAGGGACTAGCGGGAGCCCATGGGAGCAGTACTTC.

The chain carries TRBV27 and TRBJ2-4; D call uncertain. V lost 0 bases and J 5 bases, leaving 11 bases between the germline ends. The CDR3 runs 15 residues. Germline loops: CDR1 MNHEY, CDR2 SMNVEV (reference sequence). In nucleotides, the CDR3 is TGTGCCAGCAGTTTATCCTACCCCGCCCAAAACATTCAGTACTTC. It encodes CASSLSYPAQNIQYF.

Written as DNA, the CDR3 is TGCAGCGTTGAAGATCCCACTAGTCCATACAATGAGCAGTTCTTC. Amino acids: CSVEDPTSPYNEQFF. The rearrangement joins TRBV29-1 to TRBJ2-1; maybe TRBD2 (5 bases). Deletions cut 0 bases from V and 4 bases from J, with 13 bases between. CDR1 SQVTM and CDR2 ANQGSEA come from the germline V gene. The CDR3 runs to 15 residues.

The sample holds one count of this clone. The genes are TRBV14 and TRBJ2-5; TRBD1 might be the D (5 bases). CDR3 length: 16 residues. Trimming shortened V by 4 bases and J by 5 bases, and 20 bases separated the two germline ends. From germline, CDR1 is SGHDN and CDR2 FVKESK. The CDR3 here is CASSRPWVQGYETQYF. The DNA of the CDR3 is TGTGCCAGCAGCCGCCCTTGGGTGCAGGGTTATGAGACCCAGTACTTC.

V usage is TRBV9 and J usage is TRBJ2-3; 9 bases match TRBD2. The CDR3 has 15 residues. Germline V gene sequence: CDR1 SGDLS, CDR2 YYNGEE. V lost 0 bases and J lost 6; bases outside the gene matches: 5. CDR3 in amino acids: CASSVVASGTDTQYF. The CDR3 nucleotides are TGTGCCAGCAGCGTAGTGGCTAGCGGGACGGATACGCAGTATTTT. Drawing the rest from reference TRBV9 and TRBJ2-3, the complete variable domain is DSGVTQTPKHLITATGQRVTLRCSPRSGDLSVYWYQQSLDQGLQFLIQYYNGEERAKGNILERFSAQQFPDLHSELNLSSLELGDSALYFCASSVVASGTDTQYFGPGTRLTVL.

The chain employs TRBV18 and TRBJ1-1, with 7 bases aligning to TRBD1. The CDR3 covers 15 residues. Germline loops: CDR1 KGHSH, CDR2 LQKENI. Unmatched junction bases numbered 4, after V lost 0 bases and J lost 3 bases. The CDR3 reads CASSPPAGGDTEAFF. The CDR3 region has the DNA TGTGCCAGCTCACCACCTGCAGGGGGTGACACTGAAGCTTTCTTT.

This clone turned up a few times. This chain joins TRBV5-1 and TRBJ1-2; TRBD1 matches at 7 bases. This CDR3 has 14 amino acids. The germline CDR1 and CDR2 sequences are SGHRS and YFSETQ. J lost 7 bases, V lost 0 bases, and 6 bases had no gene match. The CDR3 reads CASSLVRGASGYTF. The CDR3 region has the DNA TGCGCCAGCAGCTTGGTCAGGGGGGCAAGTGGCTACACCTTC. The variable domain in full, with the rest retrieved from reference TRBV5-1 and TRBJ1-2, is KAGVTQTPRYLIKTRGQQVTLSCSPISGHRSVSWYQQTPGQGLQFLFEYFSETQRNKGNFPGRFSGRQFSNSRSEMNVSTLELGDSALYLCASSLVRGASGYTFGSGTRLTVV.

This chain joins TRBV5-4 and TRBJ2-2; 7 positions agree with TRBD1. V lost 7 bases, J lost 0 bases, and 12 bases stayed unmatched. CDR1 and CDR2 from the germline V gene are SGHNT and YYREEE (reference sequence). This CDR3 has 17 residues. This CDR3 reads CASSRDRARPNTGELFF. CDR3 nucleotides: TGTGCCAGCTCCCGCGACAGGGCTCGGCCGAACACCGGGGAGCTGTTTTTT.

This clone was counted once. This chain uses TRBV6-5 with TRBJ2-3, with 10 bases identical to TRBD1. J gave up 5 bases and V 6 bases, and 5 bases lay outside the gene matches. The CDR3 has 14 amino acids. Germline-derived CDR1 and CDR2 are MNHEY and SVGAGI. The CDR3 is CASSGTGARDTQYF. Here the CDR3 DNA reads TGTGCCAGCAGCGGGACAGGGGCGCGAGATACGCAGTATTTT.

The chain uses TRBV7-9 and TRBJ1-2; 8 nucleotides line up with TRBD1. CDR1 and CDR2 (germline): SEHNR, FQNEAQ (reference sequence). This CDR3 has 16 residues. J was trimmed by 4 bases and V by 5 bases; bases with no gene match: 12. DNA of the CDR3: TGTGCCAGCAGCGGACCCGGGACAGGTCGCGTCTATGGCTACACCTTC. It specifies CASSGPGTGRVYGYTF.

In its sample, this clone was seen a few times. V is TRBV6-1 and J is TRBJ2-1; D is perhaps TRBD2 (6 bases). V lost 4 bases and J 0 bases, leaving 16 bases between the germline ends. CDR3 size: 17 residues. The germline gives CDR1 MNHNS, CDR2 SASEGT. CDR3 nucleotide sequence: TGTGCCAGCAGTGGGTCCGGTTTAGCGGCCTCCTACAATGAGCAGTTCTTC. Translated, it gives CASSGSGLAASYNEQFF.